This T cell receptor (beta chain) was documented in a study of radiotherapy plus CTLA-4 blockade in lung cancer. Losses at the gene ends were 3 bases for V and 6 bases for J; bases not matched to a gene: 7. Germline V CDR1 and CDR2: SGHDT, YYEEEE. The CDR3 spans 15 residues. Clones were read by immunoSEQ multiplex PCR, and TCRdb kept only the in-frame ones, dropping some. Of tens of thousands of clones detected, 63% appear once; the ten largest clones hold around 18%. The chain has TRBV5-6 and TRBJ1-5, with 9 bases identical to TRBD1. Here the sequenced sample was peripheral blood, taken from a patient treated with radiotherapy plus ipilimumab. The TCR sequence derives from a human donor with non-small cell lung cancer who had a partial response to radiotherapy plus ipilimumab. CDR3 bases: TGTGCCAGCAGCTCAACCGGGACAGGGTTTCAGCCCCAGCATTTT. It is translated as CASSSTGTGFQPQHF.